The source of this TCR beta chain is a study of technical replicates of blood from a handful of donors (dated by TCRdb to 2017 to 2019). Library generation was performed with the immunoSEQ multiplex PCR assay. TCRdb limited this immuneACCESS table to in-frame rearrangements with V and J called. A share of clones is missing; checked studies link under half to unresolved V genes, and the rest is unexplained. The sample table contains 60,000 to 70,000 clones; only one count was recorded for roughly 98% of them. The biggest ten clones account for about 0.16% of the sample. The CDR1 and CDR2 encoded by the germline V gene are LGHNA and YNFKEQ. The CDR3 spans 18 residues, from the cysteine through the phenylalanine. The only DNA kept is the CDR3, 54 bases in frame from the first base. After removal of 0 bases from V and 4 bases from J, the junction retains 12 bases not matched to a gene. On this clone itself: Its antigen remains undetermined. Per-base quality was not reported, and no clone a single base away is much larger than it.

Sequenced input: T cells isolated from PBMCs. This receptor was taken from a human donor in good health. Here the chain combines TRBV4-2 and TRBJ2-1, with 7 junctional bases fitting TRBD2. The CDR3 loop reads CASSQEESLAEYYNEQFF. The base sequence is TGTGCCAGCAGCCAAGAAGAGAGTCTAGCGGAATATTACAATGAGCAGTTCTTC.